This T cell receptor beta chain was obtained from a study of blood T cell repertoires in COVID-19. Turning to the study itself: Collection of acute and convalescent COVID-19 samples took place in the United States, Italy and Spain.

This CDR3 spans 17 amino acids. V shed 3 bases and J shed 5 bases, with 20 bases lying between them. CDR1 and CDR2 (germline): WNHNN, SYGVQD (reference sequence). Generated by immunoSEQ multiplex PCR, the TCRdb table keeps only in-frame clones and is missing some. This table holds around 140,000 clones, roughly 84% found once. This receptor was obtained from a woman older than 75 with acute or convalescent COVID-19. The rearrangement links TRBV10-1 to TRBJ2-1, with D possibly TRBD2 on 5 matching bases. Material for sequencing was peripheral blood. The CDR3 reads CASSDRLTRAANNEQFF. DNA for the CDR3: TGCGCCAGCAGTGACCGCCTTACTAGGGCGGCCAACAATGAGCAGTTCTTC.